Reported below is one T cell receptor beta chain. Its cognate antigen is unknown. The CDR3 sequence is 14 residues long. CDR1 is SGHTA, CDR2 FQGNSA, per germline. With 1 base clipped from V and 7 bases from J, the junction kept 0 bases outside the gene matches. Profiled with immunoSEQ multiplex PCR; TCRdb holds only in-frame clones, not every one. The sample consists of about 97,000 clones, roughly 88% of them appearing once. These data originate in a study of identifying expanded T cells in peripheral blood. During the collection period, no donor immune events like infections were recorded. The study's findings and limits: Variance in clone template counts between approximately two-week samples significantly increased with total template count across all healthy donors.

J is TRBJ2-2 and V is TRBV7-2; 10 nucleotides align to TRBD2. This receptor was obtained from a person aged 18 to 75 in good health. Sequencing was carried out using blood. The CDR3 DNA follows: TGTGCCAGCAGCTTAGTAGCGGGGGGCGGGGAGCTGTTTTTT. Its protein product is CASSLVAGGGELFF.